This is a list of T cell receptor beta chains from one sample in a study of T cells in localized non-small cell lung cancer. Using immunoSEQ multiplex PCR, the repertoire was profiled, and TCRdb retains in-frame clones only, with some absent. The data contain approximately 83,000 clones, roughly 91% of them singletons. The sequenced sample was PBMCs, obtained before any cancer treatment. The receptors originated from a woman aged 40-69 years with stage II squamous cell lung carcinoma. The conserved cysteine and the conserved F or W are not part of the CDR3 here.

v_call cdr3_aa
TRBV5-1 ASSRDLSSQETQY
TRBV5-4 ASSLAGLMNTEAF
TRBV2 ASSDWDPRGFYNEQF
TRBV5-4 ASSREAGGNTGELF
TRBV2 ASSVDNTGELF
TRBV7-9 ASSLSLLDITEAF
TRBV7-8 ASSLAGEYGYT
TRBV30 AWSVRPGSGELF
TRBV5-1 ASSLSGQMNTEAF
TRBV19 ASSRAALTDEQF